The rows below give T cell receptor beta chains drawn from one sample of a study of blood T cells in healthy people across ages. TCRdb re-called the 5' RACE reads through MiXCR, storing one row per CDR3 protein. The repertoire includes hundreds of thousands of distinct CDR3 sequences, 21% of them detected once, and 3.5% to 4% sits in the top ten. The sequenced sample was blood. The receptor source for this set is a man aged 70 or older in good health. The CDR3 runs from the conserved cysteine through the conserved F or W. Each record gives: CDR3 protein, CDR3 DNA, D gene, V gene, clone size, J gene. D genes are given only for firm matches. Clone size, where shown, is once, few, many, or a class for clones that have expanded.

CDR3 protein: CASSLDRGPYEQYF; CDR3 DNA: TGTGCCAGCAGCTTAGACAGGGGGCCCTACGAGCAGTACTTC; D gene: TRBD1; V gene: TRBV5-1; clone size: many; J gene: TRBJ2-7
CDR3 protein: CAWSVSRGETQYF; CDR3 DNA: TGTGCCTGGAGTGTAAGTCGGGGAGAGACCCAGTACTTC; D gene: .; V gene: TRBV30; clone size: many; J gene: TRBJ2-5
CDR3 protein: CASSLDTGTSGRSYEQYF; CDR3 DNA: TGCGCCAGCAGCTTGGACACCGGGACTAGCGGGAGGTCCTACGAGCAGTACTTC; D gene: TRBD2; V gene: TRBV5-1; clone size: .; J gene: TRBJ2-7
CDR3 protein: CASSLFRGETQYF; CDR3 DNA: TGTGCCAGCAGTTTATTCAGGGGGGAGACCCAGTACTTC; D gene: TRBD1; V gene: TRBV27; clone size: few; J gene: TRBJ2-5
CDR3 protein: CASSPGLAGGLTYEQYF; CDR3 DNA: TGTGCCAGCAGCCCGGGACTAGCGGGAGGGTTGACCTACGAGCAGTACTTC; D gene: TRBD2; V gene: TRBV7-9; clone size: few; J gene: TRBJ2-7
CDR3 protein: CASSNQGLGNTEAFF; CDR3 DNA: TGTGCCAGCAGCAATCAGGGGCTTGGGAACACTGAAGCTTTCTTT; D gene: .; V gene: TRBV6-2/TRBV6-3; clone size: .; J gene: TRBJ1-1
CDR3 protein: CASSLEGEHSGANVLTF; CDR3 DNA: TGCGCCAGCAGCTTGGAGGGGGAGCACTCTGGGGCCAACGTCCTGACTTTC; D gene: .; V gene: TRBV5-1; clone size: few; J gene: TRBJ2-6
CDR3 protein: CSARGAGVRKTQYF; CDR3 DNA: TGCAGTGCTAGGGGAGCGGGAGTGAGGAAGACCCAGTACTTC; D gene: TRBD2; V gene: TRBV20-1; clone size: few; J gene: TRBJ2-5
CDR3 protein: CSGPAAGGGGYGYTF; CDR3 DNA: TGCAGTGGTCCTGCCGCAGGGGGGGGAGGATATGGCTACACCTTC; D gene: TRBD1; V gene: TRBV20-1; clone size: .; J gene: TRBJ1-2
CDR3 protein: CASSPHGDRETQYF; CDR3 DNA: TGTGCCAGCAGCCCCCATGGGGATCGAGAGACCCAGTACTTC; D gene: .; V gene: TRBV9; clone size: few; J gene: TRBJ2-5
CDR3 protein: CSVVDRGVEQFF; CDR3 DNA: TGCAGCGTTGTTGACAGGGGGGTTGAGCAGTTCTTC; D gene: TRBD1; V gene: TRBV29-1; clone size: .; J gene: TRBJ2-1
CDR3 protein: CAISPSGQGTHEQYF; CDR3 DNA: TGTGCCATCAGTCCTTCGGGACAGGGGACACACGAGCAGTACTTC; D gene: TRBD1; V gene: TRBV10-3; clone size: .; J gene: TRBJ2-7
CDR3 protein: CSASVAGGVSYNEQFF; CDR3 DNA: TGCAGTGCGAGTGTAGCGGGAGGGGTCTCCTACAATGAGCAGTTCTTC; D gene: TRBD2; V gene: TRBV20-1; clone size: .; J gene: TRBJ2-1
CDR3 protein: CASSKSGGLYNEQFF; CDR3 DNA: TGTGCCAGCAGCAAAAGCGGGGGCCTCTACAATGAGCAGTTCTTC; D gene: TRBD2; V gene: TRBV7-2; clone size: few; J gene: TRBJ2-1
CDR3 protein: CASSQDGDRYNTIYF; CDR3 DNA: TGCGCCAGCAGCCAAGACGGGGACAGATACAACACCATATATTTT; D gene: TRBD1; V gene: TRBV4-1; clone size: .; J gene: TRBJ1-3
CDR3 protein: CASSETGNQPQHF; CDR3 DNA: TGTGCCAGCAGTGAAACGGGCAATCAGCCCCAGCATTTT; D gene: .; V gene: TRBV6-1; clone size: .; J gene: TRBJ1-5
CDR3 protein: CASSLGGQGPIVAQHF; CDR3 DNA: TGTGCCAGCAGTTTAGGGGGACAGGGGCCCATCGTGGCCCAGCATTTT; D gene: TRBD1; V gene: TRBV12-3/TRBV12-4; clone size: .; J gene: TRBJ1-5
CDR3 protein: CASSEPVRDTQYF; CDR3 DNA: TGTGCCAGCAGCGAGCCCGTTCGAGATACGCAGTATTTT; D gene: .; V gene: TRBV12-3/TRBV12-4; clone size: .; J gene: TRBJ2-3
CDR3 protein: CASSSGGGQQNSPLHF; CDR3 DNA: TGTGCCAGCAGCTCCGGGGGGGGACAGCAAAATTCACCCCTCCACTTT; D gene: TRBD1; V gene: TRBV11-2; clone size: .; J gene: TRBJ1-6
CDR3 protein: CASSMTGSNYGYTF; CDR3 DNA: TGTGCCAGCAGCATGACAGGGAGCAACTATGGCTACACCTTC; D gene: TRBD1; V gene: TRBV7-2; clone size: .; J gene: TRBJ1-2
CDR3 protein: CSARDPQGREETQYF; CDR3 DNA: TGCAGTGCTAGAGATCCCCAGGGAAGGGAGGAGACCCAGTACTTC; D gene: .; V gene: TRBV20-1; clone size: few; J gene: TRBJ2-5
CDR3 protein: CSAARAKNTGELFF; CDR3 DNA: TGCAGCGCTGCCAGGGCCAAGAACACCGGGGAGCTGTTTTTT; D gene: .; V gene: TRBV29-1; clone size: .; J gene: TRBJ2-2
CDR3 protein: CASSLPQGQDEQYF; CDR3 DNA: TGTGCCAGCAGCCTTCCGCAGGGTCAGGACGAGCAGTACTTC; D gene: .; V gene: TRBV7-9; clone size: few; J gene: TRBJ2-7
CDR3 protein: CAALDWIGAAFF; CDR3 DNA: TGTGCCGCCCTGGATTGGATTGGGGCAGCTTTCTTT; D gene: .; V gene: TRBV10-3; clone size: .; J gene: TRBJ1-1
CDR3 protein: CASGELGRTGELFF; CDR3 DNA: TGTGCCAGCGGTGAACTGGGGCGTACCGGGGAGCTGTTTTTT; D gene: .; V gene: TRBV2; clone size: .; J gene: TRBJ2-2
CDR3 protein: CSVEDMASGGYNEQFF; CDR3 DNA: TGCAGCGTTGAAGATATGGCTAGCGGAGGGTACAATGAGCAGTTCTTC; D gene: TRBD2; V gene: TRBV29-1; clone size: .; J gene: TRBJ2-1
CDR3 protein: CSARDPSSGSQYNEQFF; CDR3 DNA: TGCAGTGCTAGAGATCCCTCTAGCGGGAGTCAGTACAATGAGCAGTTCTTC; D gene: TRBD2; V gene: TRBV20-1; clone size: .; J gene: TRBJ2-1
CDR3 protein: CASSLLQKGGGEAFF; CDR3 DNA: TGTGCCAGCAGCTTACTCCAAAAGGGGGGCGGCGAAGCTTTCTTT; D gene: .; V gene: TRBV11-2; clone size: .; J gene: TRBJ1-1
CDR3 protein: CASSYTGSNQPQHF; CDR3 DNA: TGTGCCAGCAGTTATACGGGGAGCAATCAGCCCCAGCATTTT; D gene: .; V gene: TRBV6-2/TRBV6-3; clone size: .; J gene: TRBJ1-5
CDR3 protein: CASSDVTGTEAFF; CDR3 DNA: TGTGCCAGCAGCGACGTGACAGGGACTGAAGCTTTCTTT; D gene: TRBD1; V gene: TRBV3-1; clone size: few; J gene: TRBJ1-1
CDR3 protein: CSARKGDNEQFF; CDR3 DNA: TGCAGTGCCCGTAAGGGCGACAATGAGCAGTTCTTC; D gene: .; V gene: TRBV20-1; clone size: .; J gene: TRBJ2-1
CDR3 protein: CSARAGTDTQYF; CDR3 DNA: TGCAGTGCTAGGGCCGGCACAGATACGCAGTATTTT; D gene: .; V gene: TRBV20-1; clone size: few; J gene: TRBJ2-3
CDR3 protein: CASSPKAGGPHEQYF; CDR3 DNA: TGTGCCAGCTCACCAAAGGCGGGAGGGCCCCACGAGCAGTACTTC; D gene: TRBD2; V gene: TRBV18; clone size: .; J gene: TRBJ2-7
CDR3 protein: CASSYSTRLAGYNEQFF; CDR3 DNA: TGTGCCAGCAGTTACTCGACGCGGCTAGCGGGGTACAATGAGCAGTTCTTC; D gene: TRBD2; V gene: TRBV6-5; clone size: few; J gene: TRBJ2-1
CDR3 protein: CSARAAGAVGTGELFF; CDR3 DNA: TGCAGTGCTAGAGCAGCGGGAGCAGTAGGGACCGGGGAGCTGTTTTTT; D gene: TRBD2; V gene: TRBV20-1; clone size: few; J gene: TRBJ2-2
CDR3 protein: CASSSRQAGNQPQHF; CDR3 DNA: TGTGCCAGTAGTTCGCGACAGGCGGGGAATCAGCCCCAGCATTTT; D gene: .; V gene: TRBV19; clone size: .; J gene: TRBJ1-5